Listed below are T cell receptor beta chains from one sample, sequenced in a study of T and B cells in COVID-19 patients. One entry per CDR3 protein results from TCRdb running MiXCR on the multiplex PCR reads. The sample holds several thousand distinct CDR3 sequences, approximately 28% seen once. Material for sequencing was blood. The receptors come from a human donor with active COVID-19. Both conserved end residues are part of each CDR3. The order of the fields is J gene, D gene, V gene, CDR3 protein. The D gene is left open where the match is weak.

TRBJ2-1,NA,TRBV15,CATSTGQPNSYNEQFF
TRBJ2-5,NA,TRBV20-1,CSARGSRWKETQYF
TRBJ2-7,NA,TRBV24-1,CATEKTDYEQYF
TRBJ1-5,NA,TRBV27,CASWGGYSNQPQHF
TRBJ1-2,NA,TRBV6-5,CASSTRRDFDYGYTF
TRBJ2-3,NA,TRBV5-6,CASSPPQTDTQYF
TRBJ2-7,NA,TRBV7-2,CASGDRGAYGEQYF
TRBJ2-1,NA,TRBV5-1,CASSLLGRAHEQFF
TRBJ2-2,NA,TRBV12-3/TRBV12-4,CASSLGNTGELFF
TRBJ1-5,NA,TRBV12-3/TRBV12-4,CASSLSQGLLQPQHF
TRBJ2-1,TRBD2,TRBV7-6,CASSSRISGGAPNEQFF
TRBJ1-1,TRBD1,TRBV10-3,CATQGHRGTEAFF
TRBJ2-1,TRBD1,TRBV12-3/TRBV12-4,CASRWGQGDGNEQFF